These 20 T cell receptor beta chains came from one sample sequenced in a study of blood T cell repertoires in COVID-19 (dated by TCRdb to 2019 to 2021). Libraries were prepared through the immunoSEQ multiplex PCR assay. TCRdb limited this immuneACCESS table to in-frame rearrangements with V and J called. A share of clones is missing; checked studies link under half to unresolved V genes, and the rest is unexplained. In this sample the table shows 130,000 to 150,000 clones, 70% to 90% of which occur a single time. The leading ten clones occupy around 6.2% of the sample. Source material: PBMCs or T cells enriched from blood (not recorded which). These receptors were taken from a woman aged 40 to 50 who had recovered from COVID-19.

The V call is TRBV6-1, the J call TRBJ1-3, with D maybe TRBD1 (6 bases). Germline loops: CDR1 MNHNS, CDR2 SASEGT. The CDR3 covers 17 residues. V was trimmed by 3 bases and J by 0 bases, leaving 15 bases between them. The CDR3 is CASSDIPQGPSGNTIYF. The CDR3 coding sequence is TGTGCCAGCAGTGACATCCCACAGGGCCCCTCTGGAAACACCATATATTTT.

The CDR3 DNA follows: TGTGCCAGCAGCCTAACAAGACTTAGGGAGCAGTTCTTC. Encoded protein: CASSLTRLREQFF. V and J are TRBV5-6 and TRBJ2-1, with D uncertain. The V gene's germline CDR1 is SGHDT and CDR2 YYEEEE. V was cut by 4 bases and J by 10 bases, with 15 bases left in between. The length of the CDR3 is 13 residues.

The V gene is TRBV28, the J gene TRBJ1-2, with 7 bases identical to TRBD1. CDR1 and CDR2 (germline): MDHEN, SYDVKM. The junction had 18 bases not matched to a gene; V was cut back by 6 bases and J by 8 bases. The CDR3 sequence is 16 residues long. CDR3 protein: CASSLSTPGQQGGYTF. CDR3 nucleotide sequence: TGTGCCAGCAGCCTCTCTACTCCGGGACAGCAGGGGGGCTACACCTTC.

The chain couples TRBV5-1 to TRBJ1-5; D is possibly TRBD1 (5 bases). The CDR3 covers 15 residues. Germline loops: CDR1 SGHRS, CDR2 YFSETQ. Trimming shortened V by 0 bases and J by 2 bases, and 9 bases separated the two germline ends. The CDR3 coding sequence is TGCGCCAGCAGCTTGGAAGGGGTTGGCAATCAGCCCCAGCATTTT. Its protein is CASSLEGVGNQPQHF. The complete variable domain, with remaining parts taken from reference TRBV5-1 and TRBJ1-5, reads KAGVTQTPRYLIKTRGQQVTLSCSPISGHRSVSWYQQTPGQGLQFLFEYFSETQRNKGNFPGRFSGRQFSNSRSEMNVSTLELGDSALYLCASSLEGVGNQPQHFGDGTRLSIL.

The chain employs TRBV4-1 and TRBJ2-5, with TRBD1 identical over 8 bases. The length of the CDR3 is 16 residues. CDR1 and CDR2 from the germline V gene are MGHRA and YSYEKL. After removal of 0 bases from V and 5 bases from J, the junction contained 8 bases not matched to a gene. The CDR3 sequence: CASSQEGQGAWETQYF. The CDR3 region has the DNA TGCGCCAGCAGCCAAGAAGGGCAGGGGGCTTGGGAGACCCAGTACTTC.

This clone has a single count. This chain connects TRBV27 to TRBJ1-6; D remains unclear. Per germline, CDR1 MNHEY and CDR2 SMNVEV (reference sequence). Trimming took 2 bases from V and 0 from J, leaving 17 bases between them. CDR3 length: 19 amino acids. In nucleotides, the CDR3 is TGTGCCAGCAGTTTAGTGGGAGGCGTGGAGAGCTCCTATAATTCACCCCTCCACTTT. This translates into CASSLVGGVESSYNSPLHF.

V gene TRBV3-1 (or the pseudogene TRBV3-2) combines with J gene TRBJ1-4; TRBD1 matches at 10 bases. V lost 6 bases to trimming and J lost 7 bases; unmatched junction nucleotides: 8. Per the germline V gene, CDR1 is LGHDT and CDR2 is YNNKEL (reference sequence). CDR3 length: 15 amino acids. The CDR3 bases are TGTGCCAGCAGTCACACCGGGACAGGGGTTGAAAAACTGTTTTTT. Protein: CASSHTGTGVEKLFF.

The V gene is TRBV5-1, the J gene TRBJ2-3; the match to TRBD2 covers 9 bases. Germline V gene data show CDR1 as SGHRS and CDR2 as YFSETQ. The J segment lost 3 bases and the V segment lost 5 bases, leaving 1 base of the junction unmatched. This CDR3 comprises 13 residues. The CDR3: CASRAGGTDTQYF. The CDR3 DNA sequence: TGCGCCAGCAGGGCGGGAGGGACAGATACGCAGTATTTT.

This clone was observed once. The chain couples TRBV5-6 to TRBJ2-7; 7 positions match TRBD1. Germline trimming cut 5 bases from V and 2 bases from J; bases unmatched to any gene: 7. Germline CDR1 reads SGHDT; CDR2 reads YYEEEE. The CDR3 runs 14 residues. CDR3 sequence: CASSFVQGTYEQYF. In DNA form, the CDR3 reads TGTGCCAGCAGTTTTGTACAGGGGACCTACGAGCAGTACTTC.

V gene TRBV5-8 combines with J gene TRBJ2-7; 9 bases agree with TRBD1. CDR3 length: 15 amino acids. Trimming removed 5 bases from V and 4 bases from J; junction bases left unmatched: 10. CDR1 is SGHTS and CDR2 is YDEGEE in the germline V gene. The CDR3 coding sequence is TGTGCCAGCAGATCCCGGGACAGGGACTATTACGAGCAGTACTTC. Protein sequence: CASRSRDRDYYEQYF.

This chain connects TRBV7-3 to TRBJ2-2; no definite D call. Germline CDR1 and CDR2: SGHTA and FQGTGA. CDR3 length: 15 amino acids. Trimming took off 2 bases at V and 5 bases at J, with 12 bases between the two ends. The CDR3, as DNA: TGTGCCAGCAGCTTACTTTCAGGTGGAACCGGGGAGCTGTTTTTT. This sequence encodes CASSLLSGGTGELFF.

This chain connects TRBV30 to TRBJ1-2; 8 bases fit TRBD1. Germline V gene data show CDR1 as GTSNPN and CDR2 as SVGIG (reference sequence). The junction had 5 bases not matched to a gene; V was cut back by 8 bases and J by 0 bases. This CDR3 is built from 13 residues. CDR3 DNA: TGTGCCACTAGGGGACAGGCTAACTATGGCTACACCTTC. Protein sequence: CATRGQANYGYTF.

V gene TRBV11-2 combines with J gene TRBJ2-3, with D tentatively TRBD1 (6 bases). CDR1 is SGHAT and CDR2 is FQNNGV in the germline V gene. Trimming cost V 3 bases and J 2 bases, with 9 bases left between them. The CDR3 contains 14 residues. The CDR3 bases are TGTGCCAGCAGCTTTGGACAGAACACAGATACGCAGTATTTT. It codes for CASSFGQNTDTQYF.

V and J are TRBV4-2 and TRBJ1-2; unclear D gene. The CDR3 is 14 amino acids. Germline CDR1 is LGHNA and CDR2 is YNFKEQ. V lost 1 base and J 6 bases, leaving 12 bases between the germline ends. The DNA for the CDR3 is TGTGCCAGCAGCCAAGGGCCCGAACGGGATGGCTACACCTTC. Translation gives CASSQGPERDGYTF.

The chain has TRBV11-3 and TRBJ2-2, with D tentatively TRBD2 (6 bases). The CDR3 is made up of 15 amino acids. Germline V gene sequence: CDR1 SGHNT, CDR2 YENEEA. V gave up 6 bases and J gave up 4 bases, with 15 bases separating them. The CDR3 bases are TGTGCCAGCAGTTCGATGGCGGGAACCACCGGGGAGCTGTTTTTT. Its translation is CASSSMAGTTGELFF.

The chain uses TRBV30 and TRBJ2-1, with 10 bases lining up with TRBD2. V gave up 0 bases and J gave up 4 bases; unmatched junction bases: 3. This CDR3 comprises 15 residues. Germline V gene data show CDR1 as GTSNPN and CDR2 as SVGIG (reference sequence). The CDR3 is CAWSVGSGGYNEQFF. The CDR3 region has the DNA TGTGCCTGGAGTGTAGGTAGCGGGGGGTACAATGAGCAGTTCTTC.

The chain has TRBV5-5 and TRBJ1-2; D is uncertain. The germline V gene has CDR1 SGHKS and CDR2 YYEKEE (reference sequence). The V end lost 1 base, the J end lost 6 bases, and 13 bases lay between the germline ends. The CDR3 is 14 amino acids. CDR3 loop: CASSLSLAGDGYTF. The CDR3 nucleotides read TGTGCCAGCAGCTTGTCACTGGCAGGCGATGGCTACACCTTC.

This clone occurred a few times. This chain uses TRBV5-1 with TRBJ2-2; D possibly corresponds to TRBD1 (6 bases). CDR1 and CDR2 (germline): SGHRS, YFSETQ. The CDR3 totals 15 residues. Trimming pared 4 bases from V and 1 base from J, leaving 11 bases between. The CDR3 bases are TGCGCCAGCAGCGTTGGGACACTGAACACCGGGGAGCTGTTTTTT. Protein: CASSVGTLNTGELFF.

This clone was counted between two and nine times. This chain uses TRBV6-5 with TRBJ1-5; D unresolved. Deletions cut 6 bases from V and 3 bases from J, with 12 bases between. Germline CDR1 MNHEY, CDR2 SVGAGI. This CDR3 has 14 residues. The DNA for the CDR3 is TGTGCCAGCAGCTTGGGCACGGTCAATCAGCCCCAGCATTTT. Protein product: CASSLGTVNQPQHF.

The V call is TRBV9, the J call TRBJ1-6; tentative D call: TRBD1 (6 bases). V lost 3 bases and J lost 4, with 20 bases in between. The CDR3 loop spans 18 amino acids. The germline V gene encodes CDR1 SGDLS and CDR2 YYNGEE. As DNA, the CDR3 is TGTGCCAGCAGCGCGACTCCGGGACACAAAGGGTATAATTCACCCCTCCACTTT. It specifies CASSATPGHKGYNSPLHF.